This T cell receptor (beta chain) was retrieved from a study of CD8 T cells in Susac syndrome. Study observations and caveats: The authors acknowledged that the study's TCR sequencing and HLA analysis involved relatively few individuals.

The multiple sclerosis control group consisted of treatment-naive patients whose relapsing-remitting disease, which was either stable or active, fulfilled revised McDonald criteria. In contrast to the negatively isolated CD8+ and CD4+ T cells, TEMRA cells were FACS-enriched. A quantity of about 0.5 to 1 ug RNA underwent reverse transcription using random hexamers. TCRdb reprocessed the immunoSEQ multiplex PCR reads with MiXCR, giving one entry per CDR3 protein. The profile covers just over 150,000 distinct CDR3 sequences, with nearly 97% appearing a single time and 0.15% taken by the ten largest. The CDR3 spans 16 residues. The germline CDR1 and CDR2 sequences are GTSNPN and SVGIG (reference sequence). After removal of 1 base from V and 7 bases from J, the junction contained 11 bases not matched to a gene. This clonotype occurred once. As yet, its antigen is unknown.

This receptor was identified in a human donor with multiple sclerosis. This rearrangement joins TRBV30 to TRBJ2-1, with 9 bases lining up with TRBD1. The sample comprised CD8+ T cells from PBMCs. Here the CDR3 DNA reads TGTGCCTGGAGTGGTTACACCGGGACAGGGATGAATGAGCAGTTCTTC. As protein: CAWSGYTGTGMNEQFF. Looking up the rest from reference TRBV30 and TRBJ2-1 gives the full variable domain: SQTIHQWPATLVQPVGSPLSLECTVEGTSNPNLYWYRQAAGRGLQLLFYSVGIGQISSEVPQNLSASRPQDRQFILSSKKLLLSDSGFYLCAWSGYTGTGMNEQFFGPGTRLTVL.